Shown below are 10 T cell receptor beta chains from a single sample sequenced in a study of CD8 T cells in Susac syndrome. Random-hexamer reverse transcription was applied to roughly 0.5 to 1 ug RNA. TCRdb ran MiXCR on the immunoSEQ multiplex PCR reads and lists one entry per CDR3 protein. The sample carries roughly 220,000 distinct CDR3 sequences, less than 95% recorded once. Sample: CD4+ T cells from PBMCs. The receptor set was obtained from a human donor with Susac syndrome.

The chain carries TRBV20-1 and TRBJ2-7; 9 nucleotides agree with TRBD1. The V gene end was trimmed by 4 bases and the J gene end by 3 bases; junction bases not matched to a gene: 7. The CDR3 extends over 14 amino acids. Germline V lookup: CDR1 DFQATT, CDR2 SNEGSKA (reference sequence). The CDR3 DNA reads as TGCAGTGCTATGCCAACGGGACAGGGCTACGAGCAGTACTTC. The encoded protein is CSAMPTGQGYEQYF.

This chain links TRBV5-4 with TRBJ2-5, with D possibly called TRBD1 or TRBD2 (5 bases each). Germline V gene data show CDR1 as SGHNT and CDR2 as YYREEE (reference sequence). V was cut by 0 bases and J by 5 bases, with 11 bases left in between. The CDR3 contains 14 residues. CDR3: CASSLEAGTETQYF. DNA for the CDR3: TGTGCCAGCAGCTTGGAAGCAGGGACGGAGACCCAGTACTTC.

This chain joins TRBV5-1 and TRBJ2-5, with a possible D match to TRBD2 (7 bases). Trimming stripped 2 bases from V and 3 bases from J, with 17 bases between. Germline V gene lookup returns CDR1 SGHRS and CDR2 YFSETQ. The CDR3 is made up of 16 amino acids. CDR3 sequence reads: CASSLHPGEGEETQYF. In DNA form, the CDR3 reads TGCGCCAGCAGCTTACACCCGGGGGAGGGGGAAGAGACCCAGTACTTC. The full variable domain, completed using reference TRBV5-1 and TRBJ2-5, is KAGVTQTPRYLIKTRGQQVTLSCSPISGHRSVSWYQQTPGQGLQFLFEYFSETQRNKGNFPGRFSGRQFSNSRSEMNVSTLELGDSALYLCASSLHPGEGEETQYFGPGTRLLVL.

J is TRBJ2-2 and V is TRBV19; 8 nucleotides align to TRBD1. The germline V gene has CDR1 LNHDA and CDR2 SQIVND (reference sequence). The CDR3 consists of 15 residues. The CDR3, as DNA: TGTGCTACTAACCGAATCGGACAGGGCGAGGGGGAGCTGTTTTTT. Protein sequence: CATNRIGQGEGELFF.

The chain employs TRBV4-1 and TRBJ1-4; D is unclear. Deletions cut 1 base from V and 6 bases from J, with 9 bases between. CDR1 is MGHRA, CDR2 YSYEKL, per germline. This CDR3 contains 14 residues. The DNA of the CDR3 is TGCGCCAGCAGCCAAGGCGGAACCGATGAAAAACTGTTTTTT. This sequence encodes CASSQGGTDEKLFF.

The chain combines TRBV12-3 or TRBV12-4 with TRBJ2-3; 9 bases agree with TRBD1. J was trimmed by 5 bases and V by 6 bases; bases with no gene match: 6. The CDR3 contains 14 residues. The CDR3 here is CASRGTGRRDTQYF. In DNA form, the CDR3 reads TGTGCCAGCAGGGGGACAGGGCGCCGAGATACGCAGTATTTT.

The CDR3 here is CSATSGGVRETQYF. CDR3 in DNA: TGCAGCGCGACTAGCGGGGGGGTGAGGGAGACCCAGTACTTC. The chain recombines TRBV29-1 with TRBJ2-5, with 14 bases identical to TRBD2. Per germline, CDR1 SQVTM and CDR2 ANQGSEA. J lost 5 bases, V lost 7 bases, and 6 bases had no gene match. CDR3 length equals 14 residues.

V is TRBV25-1 and J is TRBJ1-2; 8 positions match TRBD1. This CDR3 has 15 residues. CDR1 and CDR2 from the germline V gene are MGHDK and SYGVNS. J lost 6 bases, V lost 2 bases, and 8 bases had no gene match. CDR3 loop: CASSEHRGGGHGYTF. The CDR3 nucleotides are TGTGCCAGCAGTGAACACAGGGGGGGAGGGCATGGCTACACCTTC.

This sequence joins TRBV14 and TRBJ2-1; 11 nucleotides agree with TRBD1. Germline V CDR1 and CDR2: SGHDN, FVKESK. The V segment lost 0 bases and the J segment 1 base; nucleotides outside the gene matches: 8. The CDR3 spans 19 residues. The CDR3 nucleotides are TGTGCCAGCAGCCAAGAAGTATTCTGGGACAGGGGGTCCTACAATGAGCAGTTCTTC. Its translation is CASSQEVFWDRGSYNEQFF.

The chain recombines TRBV28 with TRBJ2-7; 7 positions match TRBD1. V lost 4 bases, J lost 1 base, and 7 bases stayed unmatched. The CDR3 sequence is 15 residues long. Germline-derived CDR1 and CDR2 are MDHEN and SYDVKM. The CDR3 region has the DNA TGTGCCAGCAGTTCCACAGGGGATTCGTCCTACGAGCAGTACTTC. It specifies CASSSTGDSSYEQYF.